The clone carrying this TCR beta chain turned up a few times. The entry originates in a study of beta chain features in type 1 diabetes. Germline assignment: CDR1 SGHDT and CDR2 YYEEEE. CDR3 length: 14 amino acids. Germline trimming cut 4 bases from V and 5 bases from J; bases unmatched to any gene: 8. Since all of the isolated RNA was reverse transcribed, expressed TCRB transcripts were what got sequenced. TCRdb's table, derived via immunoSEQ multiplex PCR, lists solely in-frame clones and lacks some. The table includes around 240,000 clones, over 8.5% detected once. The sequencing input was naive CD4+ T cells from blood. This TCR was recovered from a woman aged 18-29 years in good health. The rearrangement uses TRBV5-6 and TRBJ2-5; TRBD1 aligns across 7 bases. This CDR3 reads CASSMTGRRETQYF. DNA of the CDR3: TGTGCCAGCAGCATGACAGGGCGGAGGGAGACCCAGTACTTC.